This is a list of T cell receptor beta chains from one sample in a study of blood T cell repertoires in COVID-19. Some clones are missing from TCRdb's copy, which holds only in-frame ones; the method was immunoSEQ multiplex PCR. This sample has roughly 150,000 clones; roughly nine tenths occur once, and the top ten carry roughly 4.1%. Sample: peripheral blood. Receptors were obtained from a woman aged 70-85 years with acute or convalescent COVID-19. The CDR3 runs from the conserved cysteine through the conserved F or W. A D gene is named only where the DNA matches it firmly. Expanded clones are given a class, and other clones once, few, many or no size at all.

cdr3_nt	cdr3_aa	v_call	j_call	d_call	clone_size
TGTGCCAGCAGTCCCGACAGGTTGAACACTGAAGCTTTCTTT	CASSPDRLNTEAFF	TRBV6-5	TRBJ1-1	.	.
TGTGCCAGTAGTATCGCAGGGGCCTATAATTCACCCCTCCACTTT	CASSIAGAYNSPLHF	TRBV19	TRBJ1-6	.	.
TGTGCCAGCAGCCAGGGGGCTAACTCCTACAATGAGCAGTTCTTC	CASSQGANSYNEQFF	TRBV4-2	TRBJ2-1	.	.
TGTGCCAGCAGTTTTTCGGGACAGGTTCTCGAGACCCAGTACTTC	CASSFSGQVLETQYF	TRBV6-5	TRBJ2-5	TRBD1	.
TGTGCCAGCAGCCTCAGGGTCACCGGGGAGCTGTTTTTT	CASSLRVTGELFF	TRBV12-3/TRBV12-4	TRBJ2-2	.	.
TGTGCCAGTGATTCAGACACCAATCAGCCCCAGCATTTT	CASDSDTNQPQHF	TRBV2	TRBJ1-5	.	once
TGTGCCAGCAGCTTAGACGGGACTAGCCTACACACCGGGGAGCTGTTTTTT	CASSLDGTSLHTGELFF	TRBV7-9	TRBJ2-2	TRBD2	.
TGTGCCTTGAAGACAGCCTTCCAAGAGACCCAGTACTTC	CALKTAFQETQYF	TRBV30	TRBJ2-5	.	.
TGTGCCAGCAGACCCCAGGGGCTAGTAACCGTCGGCTACGAGCAGTACTTC	CASRPQGLVTVGYEQYF	TRBV27	TRBJ2-7	.	.
TGTGCCAGCAGCTTATCAGCAGGGGGAAACTCTGGAAACACCATATATTTT	CASSLSAGGNSGNTIYF	TRBV7-2	TRBJ1-3	TRBD1	.